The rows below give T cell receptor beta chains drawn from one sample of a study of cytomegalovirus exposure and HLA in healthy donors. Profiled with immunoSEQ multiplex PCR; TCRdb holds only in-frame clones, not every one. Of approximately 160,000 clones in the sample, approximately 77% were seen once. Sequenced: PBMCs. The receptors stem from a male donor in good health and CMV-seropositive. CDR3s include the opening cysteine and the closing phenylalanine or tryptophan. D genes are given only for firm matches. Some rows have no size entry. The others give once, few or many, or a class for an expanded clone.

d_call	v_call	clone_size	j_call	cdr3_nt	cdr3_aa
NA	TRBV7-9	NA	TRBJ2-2	TGTGCCAGCAGCCCCGCGAGGGGGAAGAACACCGGGGAGCTGTTTTTT	CASSPARGKNTGELFF
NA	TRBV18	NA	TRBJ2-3	TGTGCCAGCTCGCCTATTACAGATACGCAGTATTTT	CASSPITDTQYF
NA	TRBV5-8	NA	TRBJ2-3	TGTGCCAGCAGCTGGGGGGGCCCCACAGATACGCAGTATTTT	CASSWGGPTDTQYF
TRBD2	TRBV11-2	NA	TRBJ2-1	TGTGCCAGCAGCCCCCGGGGTAGCGGGGGGGCTTGGAGTGAGCAGTTCTTC	CASSPRGSGGAWSEQFF
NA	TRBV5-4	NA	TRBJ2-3	TGTGCCAGCAGCTTAGGGGCTTGGACAGATACGCAGTATTTT	CASSLGAWTDTQYF
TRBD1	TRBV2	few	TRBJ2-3	TGTGCCAGCACCGGACAGGGGGTGACAGATACGCAGTATTTT	CASTGQGVTDTQYF
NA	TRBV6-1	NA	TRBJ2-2	TGTGCCAGCAGTCAGGGACTGTCCAACACCGGGGAGCTGTTTTTT	CASSQGLSNTGELFF
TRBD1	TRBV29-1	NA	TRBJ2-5	TGCAGCGGGGGACAGGCCATGGAGACCCAGTACTTC	CSGGQAMETQYF
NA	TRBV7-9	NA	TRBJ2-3	TGTGCCAGCTCCCTAGGGGGGGCTCTAGGCACAGATACGCAGTATTTT	CASSLGGALGTDTQYF
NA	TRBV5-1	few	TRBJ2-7	TGCGCCAGCAGCTTCACAGGCGATACCTACGAGCAGTACTTC	CASSFTGDTYEQYF
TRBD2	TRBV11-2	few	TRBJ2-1	TGTGCCAGCAGCTTCCAGGGACTAGCCGATGAGCAGTTCTTC	CASSFQGLADEQFF
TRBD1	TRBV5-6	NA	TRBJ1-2	TGTGCCAGCAGCTTGGGAGGGGGCGGCGGCTACACCTTC	CASSLGGGGGYTF
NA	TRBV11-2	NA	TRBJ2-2	TGTGCCAGCAGCCGCAGGGAATTCTACACCGGGGAGCTGTTTTTT	CASSRREFYTGELFF
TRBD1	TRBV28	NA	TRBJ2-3	TGTGCCAGCAGAGACACAGGGGGCCAGTCGCAGTATTTT	CASRDTGGQSQYF
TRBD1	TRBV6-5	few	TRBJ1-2	TGTGCCAGCAGTCAAACCGGGACAGGGGGCCGTGGCTACACCTTC	CASSQTGTGGRGYTF
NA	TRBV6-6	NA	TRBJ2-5	TGTGCCAGCAGTTATTCGGTGGAGTGGGAGACCCAGTACTTC	CASSYSVEWETQYF
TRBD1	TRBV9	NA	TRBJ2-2	TGTGCCAGCAGCGTAGGAGGGACAGGGAGAACCGGGGAGCTGTTTTTT	CASSVGGTGRTGELFF
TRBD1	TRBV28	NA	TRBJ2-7	TGTGCCAGCAGTTTACAGGGGGCTCTGTACGAGCAGTACTTC	CASSLQGALYEQYF
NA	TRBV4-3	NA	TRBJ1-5	TGCGCCAGCAGCCAGGACAGCTATAGCAATCAGCCCCAGCATTTT	CASSQDSYSNQPQHF
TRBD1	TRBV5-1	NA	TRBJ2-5	TGCGCCAGCAGCTCGACAGGGGGAGAAGAGACCCAGTACTTC	CASSSTGGEETQYF
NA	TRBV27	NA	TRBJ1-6	TGTGCCAGCAGTTCCCTGGCGGGGGGTTCACCCCTCCACTTT	CASSSLAGGSPLHF
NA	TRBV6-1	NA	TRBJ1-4	TGTGCCAGCAGTGAGCAGGGGAGACCTAATGAAAAACTGTTTTTT	CASSEQGRPNEKLFF
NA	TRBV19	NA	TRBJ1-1	TGTGCCAGTAGTATAGATCGAACAGAGCCAGCTTTCTTT	CASSIDRTEPAFF
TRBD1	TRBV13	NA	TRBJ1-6	TGTGCCAGCAGCAAGGGGGGACAGTTTAATTCACCCCTCCACTTT	CASSKGGQFNSPLHF
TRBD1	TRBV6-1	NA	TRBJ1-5	TGTGCCAGCATCCCCGGACAGGGAGATCAGCCCCAGCATTTT	CASIPGQGDQPQHF
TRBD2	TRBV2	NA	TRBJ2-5	TGTGCCAGCAGGGGAGGGATACAAGAGACCCAGTACTTC	CASRGGIQETQYF
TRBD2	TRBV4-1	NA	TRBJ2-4	TGCGCCAGCAGCCAAGATTACGGGTGGTTAGCGGGCAAAAACATTCAGTACTTC	CASSQDYGWLAGKNIQYF
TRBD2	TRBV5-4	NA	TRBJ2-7	TGTGCCAGCAGCTCGGGGGGGTACTACGAGCAGTACTTC	CASSSGGYYEQYF
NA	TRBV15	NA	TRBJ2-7	TGTGCCACCAGCAGAGGGCCGATGCCCTCCTACGAGCAGTACTTC	CATSRGPMPSYEQYF
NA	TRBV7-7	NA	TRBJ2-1	TGTGCTAGCAGTCCAGACGGGGATGAGCAGTTCTTC	CASSPDGDEQFF
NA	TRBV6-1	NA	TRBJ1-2	TGTGCCAGCAGCTTAGGGGTAGGGCCCGACTATGGCTACACCTTC	CASSLGVGPDYGYTF
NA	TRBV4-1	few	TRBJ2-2	TGCGCCAGCAGCCATAGCTACTTCACCGGGGAGCTGTTTTTT	CASSHSYFTGELFF
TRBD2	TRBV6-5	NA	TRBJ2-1	TGTGCCAGCAGTTACGGACTAGCGGGGGGCATAGATGAGCAGTTCTTC	CASSYGLAGGIDEQFF